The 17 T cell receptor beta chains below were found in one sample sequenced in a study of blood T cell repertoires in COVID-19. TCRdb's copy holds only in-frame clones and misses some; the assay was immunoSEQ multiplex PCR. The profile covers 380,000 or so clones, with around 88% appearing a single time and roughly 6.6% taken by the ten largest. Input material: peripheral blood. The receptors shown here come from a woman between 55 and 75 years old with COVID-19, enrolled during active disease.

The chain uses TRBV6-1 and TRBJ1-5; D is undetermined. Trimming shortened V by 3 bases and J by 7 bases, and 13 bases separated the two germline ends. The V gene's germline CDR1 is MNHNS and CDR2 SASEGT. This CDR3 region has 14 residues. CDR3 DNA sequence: TGTGCCAGCAGTGATAGAACGGTTTGGCAGCCCCAGCATTTT. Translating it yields CASSDRTVWQPQHF.

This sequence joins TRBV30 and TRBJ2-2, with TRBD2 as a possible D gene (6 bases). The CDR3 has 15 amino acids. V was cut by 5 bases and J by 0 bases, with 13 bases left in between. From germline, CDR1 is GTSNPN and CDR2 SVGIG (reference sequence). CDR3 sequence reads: CAWESIAANTGELFF. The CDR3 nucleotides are TGTGCCTGGGAGTCGATAGCGGCGAACACCGGGGAGCTGTTTTTT. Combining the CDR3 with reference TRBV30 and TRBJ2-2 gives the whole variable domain SQTIHQWPATLVQPVGSPLSLECTVEGTSNPNLYWYRQAAGRGLQLLFYSVGIGQISSEVPQNLSASRPQDRQFILSSKKLLLSDSGFYLCAWESIAANTGELFFGEGSRLTVL.

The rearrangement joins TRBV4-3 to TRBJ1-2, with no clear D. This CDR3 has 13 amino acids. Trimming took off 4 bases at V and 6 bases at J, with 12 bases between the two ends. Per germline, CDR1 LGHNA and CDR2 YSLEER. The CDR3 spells CASSPRSGDGYTF. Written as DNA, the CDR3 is TGCGCCAGCAGCCCTCGCTCCGGGGATGGCTACACCTTC.

CDR3 in DNA: TGTGCCAGCAGCTGGACAGGGTTGGATGGCTACACCTTC. Its translation is CASSWTGLDGYTF. The J gene is TRBJ1-2, the V gene TRBV5-4; 8 nucleotides match TRBD1. V gave up 3 bases and J gave up 6 bases; unmatched junction bases: 4. CDR1 is SGHNT and CDR2 is YYREEE in the germline V gene (reference sequence). The CDR3 totals 13 residues.

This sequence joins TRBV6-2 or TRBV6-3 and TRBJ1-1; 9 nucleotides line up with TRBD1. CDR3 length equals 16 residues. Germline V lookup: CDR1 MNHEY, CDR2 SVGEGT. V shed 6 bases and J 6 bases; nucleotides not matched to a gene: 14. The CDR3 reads CASSPRQGVSNPEAFF. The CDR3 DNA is TGTGCCAGCAGCCCCAGACAGGGGGTGTCAAACCCTGAAGCTTTCTTT.

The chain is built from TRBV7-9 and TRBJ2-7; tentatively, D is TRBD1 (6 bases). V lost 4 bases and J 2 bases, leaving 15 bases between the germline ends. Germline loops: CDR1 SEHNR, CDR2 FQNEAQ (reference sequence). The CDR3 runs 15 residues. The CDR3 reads CASSSPQGPTYEQYF. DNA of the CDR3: TGTGCCAGCAGCTCTCCACAGGGCCCCACCTACGAGCAGTACTTC. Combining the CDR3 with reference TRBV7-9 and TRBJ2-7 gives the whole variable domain DTGVSQNPRHKITKRGQNVTFRCDPISEHNRLYWYRQTLGQGPEFLTYFQNEAQLEKSRLLSDRFSAERPKGSFSTLEIQRTEQGDSAMYLCASSSPQGPTYEQYFGPGTRLTVT.

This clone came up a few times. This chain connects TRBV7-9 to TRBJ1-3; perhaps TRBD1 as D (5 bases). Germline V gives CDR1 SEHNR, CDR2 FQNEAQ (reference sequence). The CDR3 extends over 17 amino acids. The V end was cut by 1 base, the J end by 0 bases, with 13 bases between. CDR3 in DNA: TGTGCCAGCAGCTTAGTGAGAAGGGGCAGCTCTGGAAACACCATATATTTT. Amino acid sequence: CASSLVRRGSSGNTIYF.

The CDR3 nucleotides read TGTGCCTGGGAGACAGGGGGCGGAGAGACCCAGTACTTC. It encodes CAWETGGGETQYF. V gene TRBV30 combines with J gene TRBJ2-5; TRBD1 matches at 10 bases. V shed 5 bases, J shed 4 bases, and the junction held 4 bases outside the gene matches. CDR1 is GTSNPN and CDR2 is SVGIG in the germline V gene (reference sequence). CDR3 size: 13 residues.

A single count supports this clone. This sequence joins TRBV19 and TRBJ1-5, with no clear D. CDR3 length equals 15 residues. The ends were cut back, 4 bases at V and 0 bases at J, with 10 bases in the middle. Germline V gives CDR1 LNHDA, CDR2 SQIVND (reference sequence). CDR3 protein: CASSKLTGSNQPQHF. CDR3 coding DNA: TGTGCCAGTAGTAAACTTACTGGTAGCAATCAGCCCCAGCATTTT.

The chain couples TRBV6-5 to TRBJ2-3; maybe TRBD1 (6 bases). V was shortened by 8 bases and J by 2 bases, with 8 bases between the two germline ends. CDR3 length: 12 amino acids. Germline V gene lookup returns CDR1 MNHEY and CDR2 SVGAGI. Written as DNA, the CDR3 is TGTGCCAGCGGGGGCCACACAGATACGCAGTATTTT. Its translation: CASGGHTDTQYF.

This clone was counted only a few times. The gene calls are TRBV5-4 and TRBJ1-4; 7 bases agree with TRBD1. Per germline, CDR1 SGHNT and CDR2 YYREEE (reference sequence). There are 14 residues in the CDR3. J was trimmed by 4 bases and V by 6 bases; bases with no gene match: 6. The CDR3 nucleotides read TGTGCCAGCAACCGGGACAGAGATAATGAAAAACTGTTTTTT. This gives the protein CASNRDRDNEKLFF.

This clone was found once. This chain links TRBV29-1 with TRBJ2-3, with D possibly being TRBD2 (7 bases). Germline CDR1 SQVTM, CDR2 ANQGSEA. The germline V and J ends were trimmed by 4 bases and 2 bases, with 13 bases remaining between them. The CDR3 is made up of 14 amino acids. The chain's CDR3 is CSVAPGGDTDTQYF. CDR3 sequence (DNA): TGCAGCGTTGCTCCGGGGGGCGACACAGATACGCAGTATTTT.

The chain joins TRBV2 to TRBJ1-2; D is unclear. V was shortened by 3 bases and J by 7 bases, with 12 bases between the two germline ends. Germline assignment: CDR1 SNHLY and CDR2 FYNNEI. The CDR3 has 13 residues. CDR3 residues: CASSDGQFFGYTF. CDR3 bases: TGTGCCAGCAGTGATGGTCAGTTTTTTGGCTACACCTTC.

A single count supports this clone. The chain's CDR3 is CASSLRGGGYTF. Written as DNA, the CDR3 is TGTGCCAGCAGCCTCAGGGGTGGTGGCTACACCTTC. This chain links TRBV7-2 with TRBJ1-2, with D possibly matching TRBD1 (6 bases). This CDR3 spans 12 amino acids. The V gene lost 5 bases and the J gene lost 7 bases, with 11 bases spanning the gap. CDR1 SGHTA and CDR2 FQGNSA come from the germline V gene. Full variable domain (missing parts from reference TRBV7-2 and TRBJ1-2): GAGVSQSPSNKVTEKGKDVELRCDPISGHTALYWYRQSLGQGLEFLIYFQGNSAPDKSGLPSDRFSAERTGGSVSTLTIQRTQQEDSAVYLCASSLRGGGYTFGSGTRLTVV.

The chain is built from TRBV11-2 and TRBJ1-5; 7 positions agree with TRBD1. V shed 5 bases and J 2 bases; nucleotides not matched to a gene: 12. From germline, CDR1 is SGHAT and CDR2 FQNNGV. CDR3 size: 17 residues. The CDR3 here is CASSTTRGPSGNQPQHF. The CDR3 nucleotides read TGTGCCAGCAGCACCACGAGGGGGCCTTCGGGCAATCAGCCCCAGCATTTT.

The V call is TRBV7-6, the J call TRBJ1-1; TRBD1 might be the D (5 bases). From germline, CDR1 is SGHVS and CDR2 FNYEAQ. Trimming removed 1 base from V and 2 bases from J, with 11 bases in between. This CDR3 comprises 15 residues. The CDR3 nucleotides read TGTGCCAGCAGCTTAGGTCCAGGGTTTAACACTGAAGCTTTCTTT. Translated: CASSLGPGFNTEAFF.

The CDR3 nucleotides are TGTGCCAGCAGCTCATCGATGTACAGGGGAGAGACCCAGTACTTC. Amino acids: CASSSSMYRGETQYF. V usage is TRBV7-7 and J usage is TRBJ2-5, with 7 bases identical to TRBD1. V shed 4 bases, J shed 4 bases, and the junction held 9 bases outside the gene matches. CDR3 length: 15 residues. Germline CDR1 is SSHAT and CDR2 is FNYEAQ (reference sequence).